This T cell receptor (beta chain) was sequenced in a study of vaccination and CD4 T cells after COVID-19 (dated by TCRdb to between 2021 and 2024). General notes on the study: SARS-CoV-2 positivity had been established in the convalescent patients by nasal swab PCR, and mild disease was recorded in several of these patients and severe disease in one. The convalescent cohort included six males and four females, with two Hispanic individuals, seven Caucasians, two Asians and one multiracial person. Participants received two doses of either the Pfizer-BioNTech BNT162b2 vaccine (n=8) or the Moderna mRNA-1273 vaccine (n=2). Post-COVID blood samples were collected from convalescent patients a median of approximately 93 days after diagnosis, with a range of about 35 to 170 days. Post-vaccine blood samples were taken a median of approximately 70 days after the second vaccine dose, with a range of roughly 14 to 250 days. The cultures were stimulated with overlapping spike peptide pools from SARS-CoV-2 and from the common cold coronaviruses HCoV-NL63, HCoV-OC43 and HCoV-229E. In control cultures, a CEFX viral epitope pool was used as positive control, an HIV-1 Nef peptide pool was used as negative control, or no peptide was added. In roughly eleven COVID-19 convalescent patients and several infection-naive healthy vaccine recipients, the spike-specific CD4+ TCR repertoire before mRNA vaccination was compared with the repertoire after mRNA vaccination.

This clonotype has only a few counts. Which antigen it targets is not known. Base qualities are not provided; no much larger clone lies one nucleotide away. Library construction relied on PCR. DNA from cultured CD4+ T cells was subjected to TCR sequencing with the Oncomine TCR Beta short-read assay at the Johns Hopkins FTIC core. The QIAamp micro DNA kit was used to extract genomic DNA from the cultured CD4+ T cells. Oncomine TCR Beta libraries from cultured CD4+ T cells were pooled using unique dual indexes and sequenced on an Illumina iSeq 100. As for how the authors treated the data: Non-productive sequences were removed, and CDR3s not starting with C, not ending with F or W, or shorter than 7 amino acids were discarded. The MANAFEST web application was used to identify antigen-specific clonotypes by comparing peptide-stimulated wells against reference wells and other culture wells. To be called positive, a clone needed an FDR below 0.05, an odds ratio above 5, and a productive frequency above 0.1% in at least two of three replicate wells. A clonotype counted as cross-reactive if it showed significant expansion both in the SARS-CoV-2 spike wells and in at least one common cold coronavirus spike condition. CDR3 homology was assessed with Levenshtein distances (stringdist) and unrooted phylogenetic trees (ape) in R version 3.6.1. TCRdb reworked the public reads: Q25 trimming with fastp, MiXCR clone assembly, productive beta chains retained. All rows with the same CDR3 protein become a single entry with the most common DNA and genes. The V and J calls here are based on TCRdb, not the publication. This sample lists around 11,000 distinct CDR3 sequences; over 60% were detected once. The ten largest clones add up to 15% to 20% of the sample.

According to the study, the label for this sample's treatment or condition signals: approximately nine-day PBMC culture with coronavirus spike peptide pools or control peptides (ViraFEST assay). The study used the ViraFEST assay, which expanded antigen-specific T cells with peptide pools and then identified expanded clonotypes by TCR sequencing. The convalescent patients' positive SARS-CoV-2 PCR tests fell between March and December 2020, which was before the Alpha, Beta and Delta variants emerged in the United States. PBMCs were cultured at approximately 2 million per well in IMDM supplemented with roughly 5% human AB serum and around 10 IU/ml IL-2, with approximately 9.5 ug/ml peptide pools added. On days 3 and 7, half of the culture medium was replaced with fresh IL-2-containing medium. After approximately eleven days of culture, CD4+ T cells were isolated by negative selection using the EasySep CD4+ T cell isolation kit. PBMCs were separated from whole blood using Ficoll-Paque Plus gradient centrifugation and then either used fresh or cryopreserved at -140C. Culture conditions were generally each tested in triplicate wells.

V is pared back by 4 bases and J by 11 bases, with 15 bases lying between the germline termini. The cysteine opens and the phenylalanine closes a CDR3 of 12 amino acids. CDR3 DNA is the only sequence kept; it has 36 bases, read in frame from the first base. CDR1 is given as DFQATT and CDR2 as SNEGSKA, both from the germline V gene (reference sequence). Here is what the overall study found, with its caveats: The median count of SARS-CoV-2-reactive clonotypes went up from 20 to 25 after infection to a few dozen after vaccination, although the change was not significant. In convalescent patients, a median approximately 83% of post-vaccine SARS-CoV-2-reactive clones were detected only after vaccination, and vaccine-specific priming was suggested by this finding. Only a relatively small number of convalescent patients were included in the study, and early timepoints following natural infection were not analyzed. Nearly all vaccine-specific clones in convalescent patients (304 of 307) were mono-reactive for SARS-CoV-2 spike rather than cross-reactive with common cold coronaviruses.

The TCR was taken from a human donor who had recovered from COVID-19. The specimen sequenced was CD4+ T cells from blood, cultured in vitro. Recombination linked TRBV20-1 to TRBJ1-5, with the D gene too uncertain to name. The nucleotide sequence reads as follows: TGCAGTGCTAACACGGACCCTTGGTCCCAGCATTTT. This codes for CSANTDPWSQHF.